This T cell receptor beta chain came from a study of early T cells in non-severe SARS-CoV-2 infection. Study details: Bulk RNA taken from unsorted whole blood was sequenced, leaving chains unpaired.

With respect to this clonotype: Antigen specificity is unknown.

Study-wide points: Lookups in VDJdb leaned toward anti-spike CD8 responses and missed private and CD4 specificities.

TCRdb processed the 5' RACE reads anew with MiXCR; each CDR3 protein has one entry. The sample consists of some 55,000 distinct CDR3 sequences, more than 10% of them appearing once. Germline CDR1 reads LGHDT; CDR2 reads YNNKEL (reference sequence). This CDR3 contains 11 residues. Trimming removed 5 bases from V and 6 bases from J, with 4 bases in between. The chain carries TRBV3-1 and TRBJ1-4; D not resolved. The origin of this receptor is an adult who was a healthcare worker with PCR-confirmed SARS-CoV-2 infection or an uninfected control (not recorded which). Sequenced material: whole blood, taken at baseline. Here the CDR3 DNA reads TGTGCCAGCAGCTTGTATGAAAAACTGTTTTTT. Protein product: CASSLYEKLFF.